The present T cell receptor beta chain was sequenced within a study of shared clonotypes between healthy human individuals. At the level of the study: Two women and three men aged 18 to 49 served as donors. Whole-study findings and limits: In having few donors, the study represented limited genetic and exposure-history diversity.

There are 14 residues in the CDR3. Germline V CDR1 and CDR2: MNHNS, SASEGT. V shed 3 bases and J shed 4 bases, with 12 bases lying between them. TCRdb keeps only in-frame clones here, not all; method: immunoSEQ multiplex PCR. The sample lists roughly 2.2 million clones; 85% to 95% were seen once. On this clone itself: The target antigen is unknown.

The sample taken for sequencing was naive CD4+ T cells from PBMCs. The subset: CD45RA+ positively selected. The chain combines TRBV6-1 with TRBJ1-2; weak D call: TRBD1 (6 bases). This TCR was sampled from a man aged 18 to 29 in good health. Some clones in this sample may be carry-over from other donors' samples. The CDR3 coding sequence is TGTGCCAGCAGTGACAGGGGTCTTGGCTATGGCTACACCTTC. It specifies CASSDRGLGYGYTF.